Given below is one T cell receptor beta chain in context. What it binds is not known. Likely a read error: the CDR3 ends without its conserved phenylalanine or tryptophan. Among the hyperthyroidism patients, all were newly diagnosed, aged 18 to 65, with under 2 months' duration. The sample comes from a study of Graves' ophthalmopathy and Graves' hyperthyroidism. Study outcomes and limitations: In blood appeared most of the expanded thyroid clonotypes whose frequency exceeded 0.001.

RNA transcripts served as template for amplifying TCR beta CDR3 sequences. Investigators did first-round RT-PCR with HTBI primers, then second-round multiplex PCR. MiXCR was run by TCRdb on the multiplex PCR reads, yielding one entry per CDR3 protein. The top ten clones hold around 6.4% of a sample with 20,000 to 25,000 distinct CDR3 sequences, nearly 50% of them seen once. The CDR3 is 15 residues long. Germline-derived CDR1 and CDR2 are LNHDA and SQIVND (reference sequence). The TCR comes from an adult woman with stable Graves' hyperthyroidism. The chain carries TRBV19 and TRBJ2-1; D is uncertain. Sequencing was carried out using peripheral blood. The chain's CDR3 is CASNIGASSYYEQFL. DNA of the CDR3: TGTGCGAGTAATATTGGAGCGAGCTCCTACTATGAGCAGTTCCTC.